These T cell receptor beta chains were read from a single sample in a study of shared clonotypes between healthy human individuals. The assay was immunoSEQ multiplex PCR, and TCRdb's table has in-frame clones only and misses some. The sample lists a few hundred thousand clones; 79% were seen once. The sample consisted of PBMCs. These receptors were taken from a woman between 35 and 50 years old in good health. Some clones in this sample may be carry-over from other donors' samples. Each CDR3 is given with its conserved first and last residue. A D gene is named only where the DNA matches it firmly. Clone sizes are given selectively: once, few, many, or a class where the clone is expanded.

J: TRBJ2-2
D: .
size: .
V: TRBV7-2
CDR3: CASSPGLNTNTGELFF
DNA: TGTGCCAGCAGCCCGGGACTCAATACGAACACCGGGGAGCTGTTTTTT

J: TRBJ2-1
D: .
size: .
V: TRBV7-9
CDR3: CASSLRGQYNEQFF
DNA: TGTGCCAGCAGCTTACGCGGCCAATACAATGAGCAGTTCTTC

J: TRBJ2-3
D: .
size: .
V: TRBV9
CDR3: CASSTGSGTDTQYF
DNA: TGTGCCAGCAGCACGGGATCCGGCACAGATACGCAGTATTTT

J: TRBJ2-5
D: TRBD2
size: .
V: TRBV11-2
CDR3: CASSAQREGSGTQYF
DNA: TGTGCCAGCAGCGCCCAGCGGGAAGGTTCTGGGACCCAGTACTTC

J: TRBJ1-1
D: .
size: .
V: TRBV30
CDR3: CAWSVQVNTEAFF
DNA: TGTGCCTGGAGTGTACAAGTGAACACTGAAGCTTTCTTT

J: TRBJ1-5
D: .
size: .
V: TRBV10-3
CDR3: CAISESEGAQHF
DNA: TGTGCCATCAGTGAGTCTGAGGGTGCCCAGCATTTT

J: TRBJ1-4
D: TRBD1
size: .
V: TRBV4-1
CDR3: CASSHSGTGNEKLFF
DNA: TGCGCCAGCAGCCATTCCGGGACAGGAAATGAAAAACTGTTTTTT

J: TRBJ2-3
D: TRBD2
size: .
V: TRBV5-1
CDR3: CASSLALAGADTQYF
DNA: TGCGCCAGCAGCTTGGCTTTAGCGGGTGCGGATACGCAGTATTTT

J: TRBJ2-3
D: .
size: .
V: TRBV7-2
CDR3: CASSSRRRDTDTQYF
DNA: TGTGCCAGCAGCTCTCGAAGGCGGGACACAGATACGCAGTATTTT

J: TRBJ1-1
D: .
size: .
V: TRBV10-3
CDR3: CAINGPMNTEAFF
DNA: TGTGCCATCAATGGTCCCATGAACACTGAAGCTTTCTTT

J: TRBJ1-3
D: TRBD1
size: .
V: TRBV2
CDR3: CASSGQGSGNTIYF
DNA: TGTGCCAGCAGTGGACAGGGGTCCGGAAACACCATATATTTT

J: TRBJ2-7
D: TRBD1
size: .
V: TRBV5-1
CDR3: CASSNPQGAREQYF
DNA: TGCGCCAGCAGCAACCCTCAGGGGGCGAGAGAGCAGTACTTC

J: TRBJ1-5
D: .
size: .
V: TRBV28
CDR3: CASRQPNQPQHF
DNA: TGTGCCAGCCGACAGCCCAATCAGCCCCAGCATTTT

J: TRBJ2-3
D: TRBD1
size: .
V: TRBV7-9
CDR3: CASSLMQGDGDTQYF
DNA: TGTGCCAGCAGCTTAATGCAGGGGGATGGAGATACGCAGTATTTT

J: TRBJ2-5
D: TRBD2
size: few
V: TRBV7-9
CDR3: CASSLGLAQETQYF
DNA: TGTGCCAGCAGCTTAGGACTAGCTCAAGAGACCCAGTACTTC